Sequencing of this T cell receptor (beta chain) was carried out in a study of blood T cell repertoires in COVID-19. Study as a whole: The United States, Italy and Spain were the sources of the acute and convalescent COVID-19 samples. The analysed material was cDNA or gDNA that came from T cells, B-cell-depleted T cells, or PBMCs.

The authors' processing: Amplification of reference gene primers provided the estimated nucleated cell counts. Only in-frame clones appear in the TCRdb table, and some are missing; sequencing was by immunoSEQ multiplex PCR. The D gene and trimming were derived from the DNA, and the V and J assignments and clone size from that table. The sample includes around 200,000 clones, approximately 80% of them seen just once. Germline CDR1 reads MNHNS; CDR2 reads SASEGT. The V gene end was trimmed by 0 bases and the J gene end by 6 bases; junction bases not matched to a gene: 14. The CDR3 totals 18 residues. Sample: peripheral blood. The rearrangement links TRBV6-1 to TRBJ2-1; 7 nucleotides agree with TRBD2. The clonotype comes from a human donor in a cohort sampled during active COVID-19. The CDR3, as DNA: TGTGCCAGCAGTGAAGCGGGGGGGAAGATCACCGGGCGCAATGAGCAGTTCTTC. This gives the protein CASSEAGGKITGRNEQFF.